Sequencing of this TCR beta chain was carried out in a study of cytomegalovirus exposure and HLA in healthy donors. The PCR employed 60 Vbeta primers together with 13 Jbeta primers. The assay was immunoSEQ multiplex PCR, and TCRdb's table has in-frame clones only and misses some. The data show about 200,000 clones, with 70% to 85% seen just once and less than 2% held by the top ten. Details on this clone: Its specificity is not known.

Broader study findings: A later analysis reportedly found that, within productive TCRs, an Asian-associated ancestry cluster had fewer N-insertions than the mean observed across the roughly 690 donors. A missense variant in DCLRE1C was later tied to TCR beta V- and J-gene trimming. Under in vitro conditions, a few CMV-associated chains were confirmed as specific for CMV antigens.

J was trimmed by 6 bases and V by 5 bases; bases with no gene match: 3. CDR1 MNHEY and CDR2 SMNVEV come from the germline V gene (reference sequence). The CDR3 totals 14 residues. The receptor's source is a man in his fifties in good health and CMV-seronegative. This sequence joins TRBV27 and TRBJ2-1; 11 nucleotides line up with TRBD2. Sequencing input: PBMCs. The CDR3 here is CASSLGLAANEQFF. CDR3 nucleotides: TGTGCCAGCAGTCTGGGACTAGCGGCCAATGAGCAGTTCTTC.